Listed here is a single T cell receptor beta chain. This record comes from a study of shared clonotypes between healthy human individuals. Study context: A couple of women and three men aged 18 to 49 made up the donors. Used for every donor were three CD4 naive, three CD4 memory, two CD8 naive and one CD8 memory plate.

Partitioning of CD4+ cells yielded a CD45RA+ naive subset and a CD45RA-negative memory subset. Assay used: immunoSEQ multiplex PCR; TCRdb lists only in-frame clones, some missing. The data hold roughly 2,300,000 clones, with under 95% observed a single time. The CDR3 has 14 amino acids. In germline, CDR1 is MNHEY, CDR2 SMNVEV (reference sequence). The V and J ends lost 7 bases and 6 bases respectively, with 17 bases between them. This clonotype was obtained from a man between 18 and 35 years old in good health. Some clones in this sample may be carry-over from other donors' samples. This chain uses TRBV27 with TRBJ2-3, with D possibly TRBD2 on 6 matching bases. Material: naive CD4+ T cells from PBMCs. Described subset: CD45RA+ positively selected. The CDR3 sequence is CASNSLAPRDTQYF. CDR3 bases: TGTGCCAGCAACTCACTAGCCCCGCGGGATACGCAGTATTTT.